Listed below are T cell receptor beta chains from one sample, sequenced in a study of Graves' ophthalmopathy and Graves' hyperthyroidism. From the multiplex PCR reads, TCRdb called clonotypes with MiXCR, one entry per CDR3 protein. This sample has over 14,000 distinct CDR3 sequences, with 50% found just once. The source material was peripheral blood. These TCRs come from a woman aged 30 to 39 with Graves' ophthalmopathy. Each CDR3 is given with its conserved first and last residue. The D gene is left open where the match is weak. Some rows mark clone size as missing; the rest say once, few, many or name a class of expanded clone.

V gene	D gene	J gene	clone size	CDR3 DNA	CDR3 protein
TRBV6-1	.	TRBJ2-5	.	TGTGCCAGCAGTGGAGAGACCCAGTACTTC	CASSGETQYF
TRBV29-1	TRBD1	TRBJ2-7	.	TGCAGCGTTGAAGGCCCGGGACAGGGGGCGAGGGAGCAGTACTTC	CSVEGPGQGAREQYF
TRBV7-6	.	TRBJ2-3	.	TGTGCCAGCAGCCACGCATGGAAAGATACGCAGTATTTT	CASSHAWKDTQYF
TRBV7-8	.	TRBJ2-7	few	TGTGCCAGCAGCTCCCGGGTAGGCGAGCAGTACTTC	CASSSRVGEQYF
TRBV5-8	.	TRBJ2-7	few	TGTGCCAGCAGCTTGGATCGGATAGGCGAGCAGTACTTC	CASSLDRIGEQYF
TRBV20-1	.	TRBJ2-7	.	TGCAGTGCTCCGTTGTACAGATCCTACGAGCAGTACTTC	CSAPLYRSYEQYF
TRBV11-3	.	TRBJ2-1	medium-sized	TGTGCCAGCAGCTTACGTCCCCTGGACAATGAGCAGTTCTTC	CASSLRPLDNEQFF
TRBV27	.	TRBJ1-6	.	TGTGCCAGCAGGAGTCCCCTTTTGGCCCTCCACTTT	CASRSPLLALHF
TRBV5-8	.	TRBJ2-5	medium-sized	TGTGCCAGCAGCACCCTAACCGCAGGGGCGAAGGAGACCCAGTACTTC	CASSTLTAGAKETQYF
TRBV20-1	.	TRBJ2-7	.	TGCAGTGCTACCGGGACTGGCCTTTCCTACGAGCAGTACTTC	CSATGTGLSYEQYF
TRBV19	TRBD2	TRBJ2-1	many	TGTGCCAGTAGTATGGGGACTAGCGGGAGCCCTGAGCAGTTCTTC	CASSMGTSGSPEQFF
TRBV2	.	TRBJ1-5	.	TGTGCCAGCAGTGCAGGATCCAATCAGCCCCAGCATTTT	CASSAGSNQPQHF
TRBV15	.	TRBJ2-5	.	TGTGCCACCAGCAGAGACAGAGAGGAGACCCAGTACTTC	CATSRDREETQYF
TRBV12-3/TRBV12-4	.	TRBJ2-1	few	TGTGCCAGCAGTTTGAAATCGGATGAGCAGTTCTTC	CASSLKSDEQFF
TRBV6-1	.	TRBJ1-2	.	TGTGCCAGCAGTGACGGGGAGTTTGGTGGCTACACCTTC	CASSDGEFGGYTF
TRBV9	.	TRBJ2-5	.	TGTGCCAGCAGCGCCTCAGGGGGGACCAATCAGCCCCAGTACTTC	CASSASGGTNQPQYF
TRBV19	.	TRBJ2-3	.	TGTGCCAGTAGTACAAGGAGGGGGTCTCCTACGCAGTATTTT	CASSTRRGSPTQYF
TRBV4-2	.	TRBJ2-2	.	TGTGCCAGCAGCCAAGAGGTAGGAAACGCCGGGGAGCTGTTCTTT	CASSQEVGNAGELFF
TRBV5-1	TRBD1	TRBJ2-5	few	TGCGCCAGCAGACCGGGACAGGGGAAGACCCAGTACTTC	CASRPGQGKTQYF
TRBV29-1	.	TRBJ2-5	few	TGCAGCGTTGAGGGGAGTATTAAGGAGACCCAGTACTTC	CSVEGSIKETQYF
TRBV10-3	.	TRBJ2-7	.	TGTGCCATCAGCCGACTGGACTCCTACGAGCAGTACTTC	CAISRLDSYEQYF
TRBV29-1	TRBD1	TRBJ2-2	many	TGCAGCGTTACCCGGACAGGGGGGACCGGGGAGCTGTTTTTT	CSVTRTGGTGELFF
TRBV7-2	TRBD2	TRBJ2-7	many	TGTGCCAGCAGCTTAGTGACTAGCGGGTACTACGAGCAGTACTTC	CASSLVTSGYYEQYF
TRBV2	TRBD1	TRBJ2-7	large	TGTGCCACCGCCGACAGGGTGGACTACGAGCAGTACTTC	CATADRVDYEQYF
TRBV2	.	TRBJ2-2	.	TGTGCCAGCAGAACCTCACAGAACACCGGGGAGCTGTTTTTT	CASRTSQNTGELFF
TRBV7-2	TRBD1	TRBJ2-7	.	TGTGCCAGCAGCTCCACAGGGGGTTCCTACGAGCAGTACTTC	CASSSTGGSYEQYF
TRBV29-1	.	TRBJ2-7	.	TGCAGCGCGAATTCGGGACTAACGGGGACATCCTACGAGCAGTACTTC	CSANSGLTGTSYEQYF
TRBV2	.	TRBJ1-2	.	TGTGCCAGCAGTGATAGGGACGTAAACTATGGCTACACCTTC	CASSDRDVNYGYTF
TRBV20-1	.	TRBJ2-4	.	TGCAGTGCTAGAGTTCTCATAGCCAAAAACATTCAGTACTTC	CSARVLIAKNIQYF
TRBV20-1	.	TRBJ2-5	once	TGCAGTGCTACCTACAGGGAAGAGACCCAGTACTTC	CSATYREETQYF
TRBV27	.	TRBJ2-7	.	TGTGCCAGCAGTTGGGCGAGCTCCTACGAGCAGTACTTC	CASSWASSYEQYF
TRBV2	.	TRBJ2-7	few	TGTGCCAGCAGTGAAAGAGGGGGGGTCCTCTCCTACGAGCAGTACTTC	CASSERGGVLSYEQYF
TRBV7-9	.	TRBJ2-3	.	TGTGCCAGCAGCTTCAGACAGGTTAGCACAGATACGCAGTATTTT	CASSFRQVSTDTQYF
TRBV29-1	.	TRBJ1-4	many	TGCAGCGTTGCAGGGACTGAAAAACTGTTTTTT	CSVAGTEKLFF
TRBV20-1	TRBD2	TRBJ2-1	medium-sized	TGCAGTGCTAGACCTAGCGGGAGGGACTACAATGAGCAGTTCTTC	CSARPSGRDYNEQFF
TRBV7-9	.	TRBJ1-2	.	TGTGCCAGCAGCTTAGAGGGCAGATCAATCCATGGCTACACCTTC	CASSLEGRSIHGYTF
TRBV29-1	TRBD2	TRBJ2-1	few	TGCAGCGTTGATCACCGGGAGGGTCCTTTACTCTACAATGAGCAGTTCTTC	CSVDHREGPLLYNEQFF
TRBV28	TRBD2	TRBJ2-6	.	TGTGCCAGCAGACCACTAGCGGCCCTGGCTGGGGCCAACGTCCTGACTTTC	CASRPLAALAGANVLTF
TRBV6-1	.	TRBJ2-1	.	TGTGCCAGCAGTGAAGCAGCGGGCCGGGGGTATGAGCAGTTCTTC	CASSEAAGRGYEQFF
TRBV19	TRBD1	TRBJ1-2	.	TGTGCCAGTAGTATTCCAACAGGGGAATACTATGGCTACACCTTC	CASSIPTGEYYGYTF
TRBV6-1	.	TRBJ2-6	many	TGTGCCAGCAGTGAATCGGGCGACGGGGCCAACGTCCTGACTTTC	CASSESGDGANVLTF
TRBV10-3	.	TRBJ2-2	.	TGTGCCATCGGGCCAGGGGAGGCCACCGGGGAGCTGTTTTTT	CAIGPGEATGELFF
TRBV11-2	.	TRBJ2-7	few	TGTGCCAGCAGCCCAACAGGGTTTTCGGCCGAGCAGTACTTC	CASSPTGFSAEQYF
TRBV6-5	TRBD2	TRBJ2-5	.	TGTGCCAGCAGTCCGCGAGCGGGACAAGAGACCCAGTACTTC	CASSPRAGQETQYF
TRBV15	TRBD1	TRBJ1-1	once	TGTGCCACCAGCACCGGACAGGGGTGGACTGAAGCTTTCTTT	CATSTGQGWTEAFF
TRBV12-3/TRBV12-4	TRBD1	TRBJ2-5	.	TGTGCCAGCAGTCGAGCCGGGACAGAAGAGACCCAGTACTTC	CASSRAGTEETQYF
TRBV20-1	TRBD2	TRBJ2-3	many	TGCAGTGCTATAGCGGGAGGAGGGCCAGATACGCAGTATTTT	CSAIAGGGPDTQYF
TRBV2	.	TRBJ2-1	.	TGTGCCAGCAACAGAGGGGGGCTAGCGAGTGAGCAGTTCTTC	CASNRGGLASEQFF
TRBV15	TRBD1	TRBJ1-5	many	TGTGCCACCAGCAGAGGTCCGGGACAGGGCAATCAGCCCCAGCATTTT	CATSRGPGQGNQPQHF
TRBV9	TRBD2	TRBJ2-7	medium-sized	TGTGCCAGCAGCGGTGGGGCGGGAGCCTTCTACGAGCAGTACTTC	CASSGGAGAFYEQYF
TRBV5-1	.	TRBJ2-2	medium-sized	TGCGCCAGCAGCTCAAGACCGGGACAACACGGAAACGGGGAGCTGTTTTTT	CASSSRPGQHGNGELFF
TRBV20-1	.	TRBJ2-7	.	TGCAATGCTAGTTTACGGGGCTACGAGCAGTACTTC	CNASLRGYEQYF
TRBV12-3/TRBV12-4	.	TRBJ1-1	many	TGTGCCAGCAGTGACTTAGGGGGTATGAACACTGAAGCTTTCTTT	CASSDLGGMNTEAFF
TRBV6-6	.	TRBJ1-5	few	TGTGCCAGCAGTTACTCGGTTGGGGATAGCAATCAGCCCCAGCATTTT	CASSYSVGDSNQPQHF
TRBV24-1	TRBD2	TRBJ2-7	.	TGTGCCAGCAGCCCTCGACGGGGGGTAGAGCAGTACTTC	CASSPRRGVEQYF